This T cell receptor beta chain was identified during a study of T cells in tuberculosis. The CDR3 has 14 amino acids. The junction had 3 bases not matched to a gene; V was cut back by 4 bases and J by 2 bases. Germline values: CDR1 MNHEY, CDR2 SVGAGI. The assay was immunoSEQ multiplex PCR, and TCRdb's table has in-frame clones only and misses some. The data hold just under 45,000 clones, with around 94% observed a single time. The rearrangement links TRBV6-5 to TRBJ2-3, with 7 bases lining up with TRBD1. This clonotype was obtained from a donor aged 10-35 years with latent tuberculosis or without tuberculosis infection. Some clones in this sample may be carry-over from other donors' samples. Sequenced input: PBMCs. The CDR3 bases are TGTGCCAGCAGTTTTGACAGGGACACAGATACGCAGTATTTT. It encodes CASSFDRDTDTQYF.